This T cell receptor (beta chain) was captured in a study of blood T cell repertoires in COVID-19. The overall study: The United States, Italy and Spain provided the acute and convalescent COVID-19 samples. Sample material is recorded as cDNA or gDNA derived from T cells, B-cell-depleted T cells, or PBMCs.

Original processing methods: By means of reference gene primer amplification, nucleated cell counts were estimated. The repertoire was sequenced with immunoSEQ multiplex PCR; TCRdb's copy has only in-frame clones and lacks some. That table gives V, J and clone size, and the DNA gave D and trimming. In the table there are 90,000 to 120,000 clones, more than 70% of which are singletons. The length of the CDR3 is 15 residues. The germline CDR1 and CDR2 sequences are SGHDT and YYEEEE. V lost 5 bases and J 5 bases, leaving 19 bases between the germline ends. This TCR was sampled from a human donor in a cohort sampled during active COVID-19. The genes are TRBV5-6 and TRBJ1-2, with D possibly matching TRBD1 (5 bases). Sequencing used peripheral blood. CDR3: CASRFGGSGLYGYTF. The CDR3 DNA reads as TGTGCCAGCAGATTCGGGGGAAGCGGCCTTTATGGCTACACCTTC. The full variable domain, rest sourced from reference TRBV5-6 and TRBJ1-2, is DAGVTQSPTHLIKTRGQQVTLRCSPKSGHDTVSWYQQALGQGPQFIFQYYEEEERQRGNFPDRFSGHQFPNYSSELNVNALLLGDSALYLCASRFGGSGLYGYTFGSGTRLTVV.